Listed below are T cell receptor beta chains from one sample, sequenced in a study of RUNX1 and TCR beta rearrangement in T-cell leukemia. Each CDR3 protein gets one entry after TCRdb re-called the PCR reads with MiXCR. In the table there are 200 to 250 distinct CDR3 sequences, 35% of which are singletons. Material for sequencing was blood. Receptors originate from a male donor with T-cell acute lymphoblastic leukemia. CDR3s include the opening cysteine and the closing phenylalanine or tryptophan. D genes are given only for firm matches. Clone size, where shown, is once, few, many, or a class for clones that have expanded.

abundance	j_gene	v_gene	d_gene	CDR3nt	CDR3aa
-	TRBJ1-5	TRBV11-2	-	TGTGCCAGCTATCAACGCGCCCAGTGCCGGCCGTATTGTAGCAATCAGCCCCAGCATTTT	CASYQRAQCRPYCSNQPQHF
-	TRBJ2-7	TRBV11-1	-	TGTGCCAGCAGCCCTCGGGGGTCCTACGAGCAGTACTTC	CASSPRGSYEQYF
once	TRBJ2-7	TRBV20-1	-	TGCAGTGCAAAAGCCCTGGCGGCGGAAAGCTCCTACGAGCAGTACTTC	CSAKALAAESSYEQYF
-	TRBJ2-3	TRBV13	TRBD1	TGTGCCAGCAGTGGGGAGACAGGGTGGGATACGCAGTATTTT	CASSGETGWDTQYF
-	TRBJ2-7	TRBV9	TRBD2	TGTGCCAGCAGTGAGACCGGGACTAGCCGCATCTACGAGCAGTACTTC	CASSETGTSRIYEQYF
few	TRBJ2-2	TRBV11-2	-	TGTGCCAGCAGCCTCTACACCGGGGAGCTGTTTTTT	CASSLYTGELFF
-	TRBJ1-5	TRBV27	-	TGTGCCAGCAGTCACAGGACGGGCAATCAGCCCCAGCATTTT	CASSHRTGNQPQHF
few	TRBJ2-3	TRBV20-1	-	TGCAGTGCTAGAGATGAGCCCCCCGAAGATACGCAGTATTTT	CSARDEPPEDTQYF
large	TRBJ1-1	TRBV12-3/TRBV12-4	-	TGTGCCAGCAGTTTCAGAACAGGCGTCAACACTGAAGCTTTCTTT	CASSFRTGVNTEAFF
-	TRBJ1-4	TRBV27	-	TGTGCCAGCGGGGATTTGGGTAATGAAAAACTGTTTTTT	CASGDLGNEKLFF
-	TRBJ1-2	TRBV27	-	TGTGCCAGCAGTTTAATCAGGTCCGGGCTGTTCACCTTC	CASSLIRSGLFTF
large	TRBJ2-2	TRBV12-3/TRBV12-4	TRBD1	TGTGCCAGCAGTCTCCGGACAGGCACCGGGGAGCTGTTTTTT	CASSLRTGTGELFF
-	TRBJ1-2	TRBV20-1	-	TGCATTGCTAGGGGGGGGGGATCCGGCTATGTCTACACCTTC	CIARGGGSGYVYTF